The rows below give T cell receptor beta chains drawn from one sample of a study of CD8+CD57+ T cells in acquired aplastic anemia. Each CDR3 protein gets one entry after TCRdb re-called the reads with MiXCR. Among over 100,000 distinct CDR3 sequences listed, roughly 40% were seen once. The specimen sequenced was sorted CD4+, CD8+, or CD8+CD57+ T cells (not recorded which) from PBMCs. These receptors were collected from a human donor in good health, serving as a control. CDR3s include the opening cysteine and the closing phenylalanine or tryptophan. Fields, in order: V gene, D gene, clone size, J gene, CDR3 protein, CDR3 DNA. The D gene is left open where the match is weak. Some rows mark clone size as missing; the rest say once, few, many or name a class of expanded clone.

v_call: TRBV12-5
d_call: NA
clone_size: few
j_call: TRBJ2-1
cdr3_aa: CASGLVPAGEYNEQFF
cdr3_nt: TGTGCTAGTGGTTTGGTACCGGCGGGCGAGTACAATGAGCAGTTCTTC

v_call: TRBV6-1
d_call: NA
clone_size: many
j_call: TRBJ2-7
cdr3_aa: CASRPPSSGYAYEQYF
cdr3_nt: TGTGCCAGCAGACCACCCAGCTCAGGCTATGCCTACGAGCAGTACTTC

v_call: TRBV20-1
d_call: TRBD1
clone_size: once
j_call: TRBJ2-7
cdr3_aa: CSASDRGSGQYF
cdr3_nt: TGCAGTGCTTCTGACAGGGGAAGCGGGCAGTACTTC

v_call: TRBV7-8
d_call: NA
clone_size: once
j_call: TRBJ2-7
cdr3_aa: CASNSFSYEQYF
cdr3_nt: TGTGCCAGCAACTCTTTTTCCTACGAGCAGTACTTC

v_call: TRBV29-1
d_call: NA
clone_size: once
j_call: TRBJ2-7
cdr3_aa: CSVGDRVSYEQYF
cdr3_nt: TGCAGCGTGGGGGACCGGGTCTCCTACGAGCAGTACTTC

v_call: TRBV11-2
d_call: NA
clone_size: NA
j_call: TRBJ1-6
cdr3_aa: CASSLGTESSYNSPLHF
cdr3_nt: TGTGCCAGCAGCTTAGGAACGGAGAGCTCCTATAATTCGCCCCTCCACTTT

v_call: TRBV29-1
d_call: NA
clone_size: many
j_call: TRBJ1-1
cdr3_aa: CSVGGYTEAFF
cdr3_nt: TGCAGCGTTGGGGGTTACACTGAAGCTTTCTTT

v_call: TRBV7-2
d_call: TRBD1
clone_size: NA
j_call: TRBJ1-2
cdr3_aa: CASSVRQGANFGYTF
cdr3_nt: TGTGCCAGCAGCGTGCGACAGGGGGCTAATTTTGGCTACACCTTC

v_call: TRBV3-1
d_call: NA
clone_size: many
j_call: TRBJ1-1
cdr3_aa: CASSQGSEAFF
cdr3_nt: TGTGCCAGCAGCCAAGGATCTGAAGCTTTCTTT

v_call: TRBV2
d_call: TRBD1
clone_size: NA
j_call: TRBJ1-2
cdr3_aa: CASTRGLGYTF
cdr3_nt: TGTGCCAGCACCAGGGGGCTTGGCTACACCTTC

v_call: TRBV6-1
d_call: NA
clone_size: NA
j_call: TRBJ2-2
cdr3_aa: CASSNSPRVTGELFF
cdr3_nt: TGTGCCAGCAGCAATTCTCCAAGGGTAACCGGGGAGCTGTTTTTT

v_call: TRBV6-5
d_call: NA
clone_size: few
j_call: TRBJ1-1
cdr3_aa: CASRVSGRMNTEAFF
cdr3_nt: TGTGCCAGCAGGGTATCCGGACGGATGAACACTGAAGCTTTCTTT